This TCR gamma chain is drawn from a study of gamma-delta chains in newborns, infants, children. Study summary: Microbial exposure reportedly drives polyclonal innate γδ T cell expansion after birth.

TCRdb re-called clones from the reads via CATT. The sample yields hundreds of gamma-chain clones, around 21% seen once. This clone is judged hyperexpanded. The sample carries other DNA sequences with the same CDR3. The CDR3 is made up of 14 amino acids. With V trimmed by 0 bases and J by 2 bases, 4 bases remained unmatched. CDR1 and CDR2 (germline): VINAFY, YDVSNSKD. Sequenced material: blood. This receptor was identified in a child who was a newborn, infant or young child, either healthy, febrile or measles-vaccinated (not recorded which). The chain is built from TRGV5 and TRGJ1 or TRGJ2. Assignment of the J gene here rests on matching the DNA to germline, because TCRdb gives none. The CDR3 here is CATWDRRDYYKKLF. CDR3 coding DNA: TGTGCCACCTGGGACAGGCGGGATTATTATAAGAAACTCTTT.